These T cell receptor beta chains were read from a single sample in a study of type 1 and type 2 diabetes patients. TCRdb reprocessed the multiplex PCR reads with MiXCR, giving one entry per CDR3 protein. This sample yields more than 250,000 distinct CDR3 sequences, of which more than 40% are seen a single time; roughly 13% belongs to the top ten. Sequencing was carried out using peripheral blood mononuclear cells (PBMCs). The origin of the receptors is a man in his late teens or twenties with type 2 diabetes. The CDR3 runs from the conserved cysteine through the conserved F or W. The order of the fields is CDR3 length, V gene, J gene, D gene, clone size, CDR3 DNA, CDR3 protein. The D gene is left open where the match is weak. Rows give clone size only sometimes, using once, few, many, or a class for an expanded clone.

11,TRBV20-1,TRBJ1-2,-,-,TGCAGTGCTAGAGGTGGTGGGGGCTACACCTTC,CSARGGGGYTF
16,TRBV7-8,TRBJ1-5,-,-,TGTGCTAGCAGCAACTACTCCCCGTATAGCAATCAGCCCCAGCATTTT,CASSNYSPYSNQPQHF
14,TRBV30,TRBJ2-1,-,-,TGTGCCTGGACCCCGGACAGCTCCTACAATGAGCAGTTCTTC,CAWTPDSSYNEQFF
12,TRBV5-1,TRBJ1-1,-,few,TGCGCCAGCAGCTTTGACGTAGGGGCCCTAGAATTT,CASSFDVGALEF
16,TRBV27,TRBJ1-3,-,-,TGTGCCAGCAGTTTGGGTCCCACGCTAGCTGGAAACACCATATATTTT,CASSLGPTLAGNTIYF
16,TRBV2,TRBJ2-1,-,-,TGTGCCAGCAGCCCCAATCTTGCGAGCTCCTACAATGAGCAGTTCTTC,CASSPNLASSYNEQFF
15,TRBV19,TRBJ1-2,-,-,TGTGCCAGTAATAGTCAGGGGCTCTCCAACTATGGCTACACCTTC,CASNSQGLSNYGYTF
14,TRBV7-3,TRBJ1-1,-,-,TGTGCCAGCAGCTTTTCCGACGGAAACACTGAAGCTTTCTTT,CASSFSDGNTEAFF
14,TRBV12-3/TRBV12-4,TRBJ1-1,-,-,TGTGCCAGCAGAACGTCATGGGGGGCTGATGAAGCTTTCTTT,CASRTSWGADEAFF
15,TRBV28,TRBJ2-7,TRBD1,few,TGTGCCAGCAGTTTACCGGGACAGGGGGCTTACGAGCAGTACTTC,CASSLPGQGAYEQYF